This is a list of T cell receptor beta chains from one sample in a study of blood T cell repertoires in COVID-19. The data were produced by immunoSEQ multiplex PCR, yet TCRdb's version contains in-frame clones alone and is incomplete. The table has fewer than 350,000 clones, 80% to 90% seen once; the top ten hold about 12%. Sample: peripheral blood. The origin of the receptors is a woman in her 30s with COVID-19, enrolled during active disease. The CDR3 runs from the conserved cysteine through the conserved F or W. D genes are given only for firm matches. Part of the rows lack a size; the others show once, few, many or a class for expanded clones.

TRBD1 | TRBJ2-7 | TRBV5-6 | - | CASSLQGQGAFEQYF | TGTGCCAGCAGCCTGCAAGGACAGGGGGCTTTCGAGCAGTACTTC
- | TRBJ2-2 | TRBV9 | - | CASSVTYTNTGELFF | TGTGCCAGCAGCGTCACCTATACTAACACCGGGGAGCTGTTTTTT
- | TRBJ2-3 | TRBV6-5 | - | CASTGVYTQYF | TGTGCCAGCACAGGGGTCTATACGCAGTATTTT
- | TRBJ2-7 | TRBV5-1 | - | CASSLGLGPYEQYF | TGCGCCAGCAGCTTGGGACTTGGTCCATACGAGCAGTACTTC
- | TRBJ2-1 | TRBV2 | many | CASGRGPWNEQFF | TGTGCCAGCGGGCGGGGACCTTGGAATGAGCAGTTCTTC
- | TRBJ1-1 | TRBV28 | - | CASSSGVWNTEAFF | TGTGCCAGCAGTTCCGGGGTCTGGAACACTGAAGCTTTCTTT
- | TRBJ2-2 | TRBV6-1 | - | CASSASRTDFNTGELFF | TGTGCCAGCAGTGCATCCAGGACAGACTTTAACACCGGGGAGCTGTTTTTT
- | TRBJ2-1 | TRBV27 | - | CASRAGGSGYNEQFF | TGTGCCAGCAGGGCCGGGGGTAGCGGATACAATGAGCAGTTCTTC
- | TRBJ1-5 | TRBV6-5 | - | CASSYTQDQPQHF | TGTGCCAGCAGTTACACTCAGGATCAGCCCCAGCATTTT
- | TRBJ2-1 | TRBV2 | - | CASYDRFSYNEQFF | TGTGCCAGCTATGACAGATTTTCTTACAATGAGCAGTTCTTC
- | TRBJ2-2 | TRBV4-1 | - | CASSQVPAGWTGELFF | TGCGCCAGCAGCCAAGTCCCAGCAGGGTGGACCGGGGAGCTGTTTTTT
TRBD1 | TRBJ2-7 | TRBV20-1 | once | CSAGERGPYEQYF | TGCAGTGCTGGTGAGAGGGGGCCATACGAGCAGTACTTC
- | TRBJ1-2 | TRBV7-9 | - | CASSSSGSLDGYTF | TGTGCCAGCAGCTCCTCAGGGTCACTCGATGGCTACACCTTC
- | TRBJ2-2 | TRBV24-1 | - | CATSDTLPPGPTQNTGELFF | TGTGCCACCAGTGATACCCTTCCTCCGGGTCCAACTCAGAACACCGGGGAGCTGTTTTTT
- | TRBJ1-3 | TRBV19 | - | CASSIGGSGNTIYF | TGTGCCAGTAGTATAGGGGGCAGCGGAAACACCATATATTTT
- | TRBJ1-1 | TRBV19 | - | CASRWGVNTEAFF | TGTGCCAGCCGTTGGGGGGTGAACACTGAAGCTTTCTTT
- | TRBJ1-1 | TRBV11-2 | - | CASSLVEGDFAEAFF | TGTGCCAGCAGCTTAGTGGAGGGAGATTTCGCTGAAGCTTTCTTT
TRBD1 | TRBJ2-7 | TRBV5-4 | - | CASSPDRVDEQYF | TGTGCCAGCAGTCCGGACAGGGTGGACGAGCAGTACTTC
- | TRBJ2-5 | TRBV2 | - | CASSERTDQETQYF | TGTGCCAGCAGTGAACGGACTGATCAAGAGACCCAGTACTTC
TRBD1 | TRBJ2-1 | TRBV5-5 | - | CASSYRDRYNEQFF | TGTGCCAGCAGCTACCGGGACAGATACAATGAGCAGTTCTTC
- | TRBJ2-7 | TRBV2 | few | CASSGGSSYEQYF | TGTGCCAGCAGTGGTGGTAGCTCCTACGAGCAGTACTTC
TRBD1 | TRBJ1-5 | TRBV27 | - | CASSLNRGSDQPQHF | TGTGCCAGCAGTTTAAACAGGGGTTCCGATCAGCCCCAGCATTTT
TRBD1 | TRBJ1-2 | TRBV19 | - | CASSLRGAANYGYTF | TGTGCCAGTAGCCTCAGGGGGGCAGCTAACTATGGCTACACCTTC
- | TRBJ2-3 | TRBV6-5 | - | CASRLNTDTQYF | TGTGCCAGCAGACTCAACACAGATACGCAGTATTTT
TRBD1 | TRBJ2-2 | TRBV7-7 | - | CASSLGQGNTGELFF | TGTGCCAGCAGCTTGGGACAGGGTAACACCGGGGAGCTGTTTTTT
- | TRBJ2-2 | TRBV7-9 | - | CASIATGLGGGELFF | TGTGCCAGCATCGCTACAGGGCTGGGCGGTGGGGAGCTGTTTTTT
- | TRBJ1-2 | TRBV29-1 | - | CSTSLVGRSYGYTF | TGCAGCACGTCGTTAGTGGGCCGGTCCTATGGCTACACCTTC
- | TRBJ1-5 | TRBV19 | - | CASSIVAGSNQPQHF | TGTGCCAGTAGTATAGTGGCGGGAAGCAATCAGCCCCAGCATTTT
TRBD1 | TRBJ2-7 | TRBV15 | - | CATSVDRVHEQYF | TGTGCCACCAGCGTAGACAGGGTCCACGAGCAGTACTTC
TRBD1 | TRBJ1-2 | TRBV6-1 | - | CASSEFPQGAGGYTF | TGTGCCAGCAGTGAGTTCCCGCAGGGGGCTGGTGGCTACACCTTC
TRBD1 | TRBJ2-2 | TRBV23-1 | - | CAITVGQGKNTGELFF | TGCGCCATCACCGTGGGACAGGGGAAGAACACCGGGGAGCTGTTTTTT
- | TRBJ2-7 | TRBV21-1 | - | CASSKVGLAGPTYEQYF | TGTGCCAGCAGCAAAGTAGGCCTAGCGGGCCCGACCTACGAGCAGTACTTC
- | TRBJ1-5 | TRBV13 | - | CASGRGLGQPQHF | TGTGCCAGCGGGCGGGGGCTGGGGCAGCCCCAGCATTTT
- | TRBJ2-2 | TRBV5-4 | - | CASSSSSGELFF | TGTGCCAGCAGCTCGTCTTCCGGGGAGCTGTTTTTT
TRBD1 | TRBJ2-7 | TRBV27 | - | CASRPGQGASGDYEQYF | TGTGCCAGCAGACCGGGACAGGGGGCTTCGGGCGACTACGAGCAGTACTTC
- | TRBJ2-3 | TRBV19 | - | CATIAQTDTQYF | TGTGCCACCATAGCCCAGACAGATACGCAGTATTTT
- | TRBJ2-3 | TRBV13 | - | CASSSGAGDTQYF | TGTGCCAGCAGTTCTGGGGCGGGGGATACGCAGTATTTT
- | TRBJ2-5 | TRBV11-2 | - | CARGGTQYF | TGTGCCAGGGGGGGGACCCAGTACTTC
TRBD1 | TRBJ2-2 | TRBV4-2 | few | CASSQDHRGITGELFF | TGTGCCAGCAGCCAAGACCACAGGGGGATCACCGGGGAGCTGTTTTTT
- | TRBJ2-1 | TRBV9 | - | CASSARLAGVYNEQFF | TGTGCCAGCAGCGCTAGACTAGCAGGGGTTTACAATGAGCAGTTCTTC
TRBD1 | TRBJ2-2 | TRBV5-1 | - | CASSWDRGRRGGELFF | TGCGCCAGCAGCTGGGACAGGGGGCGTCGTGGCGGGGAGCTGTTTTTT
- | TRBJ1-2 | TRBV19 | few | CASSIFRVGYTF | TGTGCCAGTAGTATCTTTCGGGTCGGCTACACCTTC
- | TRBJ1-6 | TRBV7-2 | - | CASSGLVRGVDSPLHF | TGTGCCAGCAGCGGACTGGTCAGGGGAGTAGATTCACCCCTCCACTTT
- | TRBJ1-2 | TRBV7-9 | - | CASSPRPGINYGYTF | TGTGCCAGCAGTCCTCGACCGGGTATCAACTATGGCTACACCTTC
- | TRBJ2-7 | TRBV28 | - | CASSFSGTSYEQYF | TGTGCCAGCAGTTTCTCCGGGACTTCCTACGAGCAGTACTTC
TRBD1 | TRBJ2-5 | TRBV12-3/TRBV12-4 | - | CASSRQGNQTQYF | TGTGCCAGCAGTCGACAGGGGAACCAGACCCAGTACTTC
- | TRBJ2-7 | TRBV10-2 | - | CASSESLANSYEQYF | TGCGCCAGCAGTGAGTCTCTAGCGAACTCCTACGAGCAGTACTTC
- | TRBJ2-7 | TRBV7-9 | - | CASSPPRSGQLAEQYF | TGTGCCAGCAGCCCCCCCAGGTCGGGACAGCTAGCGGAGCAGTACTTC
TRBD2 | TRBJ2-7 | TRBV27 | - | CASSLSGGKQYF | TGTGCCAGCAGCTTAAGCGGGGGGAAGCAGTACTTC
- | TRBJ2-2 | TRBV7-9 | - | CASTTTGGQTGELFF | TGTGCCAGCACCACTACGGGGGGCCAAACCGGGGAGCTGTTTTTT
- | TRBJ2-1 | TRBV28 | - | CASRDSLFHEQFF | TGTGCCAGCAGGGACTCATTATTCCATGAGCAGTTCTTC
TRBD1 | TRBJ2-7 | TRBV7-6 | - | CASSPRTGGGEQYF | TGTGCCAGCAGCCCCCGGACAGGGGGAGGCGAGCAGTACTTC
- | TRBJ1-5 | TRBV6-5 | - | CASSSYGKGNQPQHF | TGTGCCAGCAGTAGCTACGGGAAGGGCAATCAGCCCCAGCATTTT
- | TRBJ2-5 | TRBV5-4 | - | CASSPGGAQKETQYF | TGTGCCAGCAGCCCCGGAGGAGCGCAAAAAGAGACCCAGTACTTC
- | TRBJ2-7 | TRBV10-3 | - | CATRAGDEQYF | TGTGCCACCAGAGCCGGGGACGAGCAGTACTTC
- | TRBJ1-5 | TRBV20-1 | - | CSGPGPQHF | TGCAGTGGTCCGGGGCCCCAGCATTTT
- | TRBJ2-7 | TRBV28 | - | CASSLGASYEQYF | TGTGCCAGCAGTTTAGGGGCCTCCTACGAGCAGTACTTC
- | TRBJ1-3 | TRBV18 | few | CASSVQARNTIYF | TGTGCCAGCTCAGTGCAGGCTCGAAACACCATATATTTT
TRBD2 | TRBJ2-5 | TRBV7-7 | - | CASRSGAQETQYF | TGTGCCAGCCGGAGCGGGGCCCAAGAGACCCAGTACTTC